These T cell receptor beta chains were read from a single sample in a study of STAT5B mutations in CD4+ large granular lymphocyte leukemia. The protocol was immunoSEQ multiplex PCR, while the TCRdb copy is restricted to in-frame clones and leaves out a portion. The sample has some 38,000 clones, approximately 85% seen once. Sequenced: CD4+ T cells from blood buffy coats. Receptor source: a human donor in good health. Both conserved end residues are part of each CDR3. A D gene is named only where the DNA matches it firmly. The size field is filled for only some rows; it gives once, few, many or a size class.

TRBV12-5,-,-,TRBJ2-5,TGTGCTAGTGTCCTAGGTGGCAGCTGGGGGACCCAGTACTTC,CASVLGGSWGTQYF
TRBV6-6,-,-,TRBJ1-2,TGTGCCAGCAGTTACAGGGGTGGCTACACCTTC,CASSYRGGYTF
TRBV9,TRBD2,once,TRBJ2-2,TGTGCCAGCAGCGTGGGACTAGCTCACAACACCGGGGAGCTGTTTTTT,CASSVGLAHNTGELFF
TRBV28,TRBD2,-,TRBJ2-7,TGTGCCAGCAGCCCCGCTGGAGCGGGGGGGTCCTACGAGCAGTACTTC,CASSPAGAGGSYEQYF
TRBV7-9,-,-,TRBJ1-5,TGTGCCAGCAGCAAAGAGGACCAGCCCCAGCATTTT,CASSKEDQPQHF
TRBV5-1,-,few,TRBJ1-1,TGCGCCAGCAGCTTGTACGGGGAGAACACTGAAGCTTTCTTT,CASSLYGENTEAFF
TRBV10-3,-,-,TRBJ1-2,TGTGCCATCAGTCCAGACAGTAACTATGGCTACACCTTC,CAISPDSNYGYTF
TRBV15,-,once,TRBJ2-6,TGTGCCACCAGCGGGGGCACTGGGGCCAACGTCCTGACTTTC,CATSGGTGANVLTF
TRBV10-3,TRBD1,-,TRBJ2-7,TGTGCCATCAGCCCGGGACAGGTCTCCTACGAGCAGTACTTC,CAISPGQVSYEQYF
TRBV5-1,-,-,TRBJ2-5,TGCGCCAGCAGCTTGACAGGTTCCCAAATAGAGACCCAGTACTTC,CASSLTGSQIETQYF
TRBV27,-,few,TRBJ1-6,TGTGCCAGCAGGCGGGACTGGGGAGACGGCGGTCATTCACCCCTCCACTTT,CASRRDWGDGGHSPLHF
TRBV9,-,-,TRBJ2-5,TGTGCCAGCAGCGTAATCGGGGGCAGAGAGACCCAGTACTTC,CASSVIGGRETQYF
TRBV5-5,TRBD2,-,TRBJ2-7,TGTGCCAGCAGCACCACTAGCGGGAGGGCCATCCCCGAGCAGTACTTC,CASSTTSGRAIPEQYF
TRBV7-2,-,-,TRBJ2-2,TGTGCCAGCAGCTTAGTTGGGGGCGGAACCAGCGGGGAGCTGTTTTTT,CASSLVGGGTSGELFF
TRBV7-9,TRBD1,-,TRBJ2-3,TGTGCCAGCAGCATGGGACAGGGGGCAGATACGCAGTATTTT,CASSMGQGADTQYF
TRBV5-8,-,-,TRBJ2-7,TGTGCCAGCAGCTTGGCCGGGGGTCCCTACGAGCAGTACTTC,CASSLAGGPYEQYF
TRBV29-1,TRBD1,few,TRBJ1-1,TGCAGCGTCCTAGACAGGGGAGACGCTTTCTTT,CSVLDRGDAFF
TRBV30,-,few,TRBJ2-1,TGTGCCTGGGCGCAGGGGTCCTACAATGAGCAGTTCTTC,CAWAQGSYNEQFF
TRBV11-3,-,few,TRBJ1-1,TGTGCCAGCAGCCTACCCCGGTACCGTGCTGAAGCTTTCTTT,CASSLPRYRAEAFF
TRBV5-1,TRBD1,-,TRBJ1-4,TGCGCCAGCAGCTCGGGACAGGGCCCCGAAAAACTGTTTTTT,CASSSGQGPEKLFF
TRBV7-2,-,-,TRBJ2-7,TGTGCCAGCAGCTCGGACGCCTACGAGCAGTACTTC,CASSSDAYEQYF
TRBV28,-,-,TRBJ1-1,TGTGCCAGCAGTTTACCCAGGAACACTGAAGCTTTCTTT,CASSLPRNTEAFF
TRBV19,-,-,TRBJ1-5,TGTGCCAGTAGTATCCTTTATGAGGGTCAGCCCCAGCATTTT,CASSILYEGQPQHF
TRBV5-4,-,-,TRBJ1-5,TGTGCCAGCAGCTTGGGAGGGGACGGCAATCAGCCCCAGCATTTT,CASSLGGDGNQPQHF
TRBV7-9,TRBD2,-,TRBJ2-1,TGTGCCAGCAGCGTGGCGGCTAGCGGGACGTACAATGAGCAGTTCTTC,CASSVAASGTYNEQFF
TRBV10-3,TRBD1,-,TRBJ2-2,TGTGCCATCAGGAGCGACAGGGGCCCGAACACCGGGGAGCTGTTTTTT,CAIRSDRGPNTGELFF
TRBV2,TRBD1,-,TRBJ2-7,TGTGCCAGCAGTTACCTCGACAGGGGAACCTACGAGCAGTACTTC,CASSYLDRGTYEQYF
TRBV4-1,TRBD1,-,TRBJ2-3,TGCGCCAGCAGCCAAGTTCCAGGGGGCGCAGATACGCAGTATTTT,CASSQVPGGADTQYF
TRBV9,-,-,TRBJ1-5,TGTGCCAGCAGCTCGAGCGGGGGCGAGTATCAGCCCCAGCATTTT,CASSSSGGEYQPQHF
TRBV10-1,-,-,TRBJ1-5,TGCGCCAGCAGTGAGGGGGCTCCCGATCAGCCCCAGCATTTT,CASSEGAPDQPQHF
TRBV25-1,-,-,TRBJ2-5,TGTGCCAGCAGTGAGGGGCAGTGGGGACAAGAGACCCAGTACTTC,CASSEGQWGQETQYF
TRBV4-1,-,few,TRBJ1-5,TGCGCCAGCAGCCAAGGCGCGGTAAATCAGCCCCAGCATTTT,CASSQGAVNQPQHF
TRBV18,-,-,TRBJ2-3,TGTGCCAGCTCACTTTCGGACATAGACACAGATACGCAGTATTTT,CASSLSDIDTDTQYF
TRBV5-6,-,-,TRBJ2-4,TGTGCCAGCAGTTTGGACAGCCGATTAGCCAAAAACATTCAGTACTTC,CASSLDSRLAKNIQYF
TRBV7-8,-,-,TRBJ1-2,TGTGCCAGCAGCTATGCGCGGGACGGCTACACCTTC,CASSYARDGYTF
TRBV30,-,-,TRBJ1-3,TGTGCCTGGAGTGTACAGGGCGCAAACACCATATATTTT,CAWSVQGANTIYF
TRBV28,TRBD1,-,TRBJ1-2,TGTGCCAGCAGGGGACAGGGGAGGACGGGTGGCTACACCTTC,CASRGQGRTGGYTF